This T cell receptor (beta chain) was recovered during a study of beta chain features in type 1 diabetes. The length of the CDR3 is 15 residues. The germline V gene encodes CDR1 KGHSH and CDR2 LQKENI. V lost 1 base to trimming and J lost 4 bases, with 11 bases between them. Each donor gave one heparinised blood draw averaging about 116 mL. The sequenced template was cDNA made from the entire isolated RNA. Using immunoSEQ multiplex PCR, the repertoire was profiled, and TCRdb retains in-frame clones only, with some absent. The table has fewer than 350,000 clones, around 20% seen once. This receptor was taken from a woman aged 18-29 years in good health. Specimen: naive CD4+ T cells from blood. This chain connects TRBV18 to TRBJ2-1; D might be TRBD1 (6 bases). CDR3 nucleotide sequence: TGTGCCAGCTCACCACAAACTGACAGGTACAATGAGCAGTTCTTC. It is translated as CASSPQTDRYNEQFF.